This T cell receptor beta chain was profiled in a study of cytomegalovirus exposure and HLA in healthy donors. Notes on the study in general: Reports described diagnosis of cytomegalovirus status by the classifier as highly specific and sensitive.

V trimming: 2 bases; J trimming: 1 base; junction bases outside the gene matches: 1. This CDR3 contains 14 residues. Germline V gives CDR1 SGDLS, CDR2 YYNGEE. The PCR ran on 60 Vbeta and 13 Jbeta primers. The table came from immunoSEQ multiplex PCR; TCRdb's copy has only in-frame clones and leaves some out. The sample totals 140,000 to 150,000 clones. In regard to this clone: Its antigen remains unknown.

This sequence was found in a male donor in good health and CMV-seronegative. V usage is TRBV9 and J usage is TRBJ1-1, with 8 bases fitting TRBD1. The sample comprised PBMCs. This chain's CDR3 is CASSVTGANTEAFF. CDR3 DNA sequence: TGTGCCAGCAGCGTGACAGGGGCGAACACTGAAGCTTTCTTT.